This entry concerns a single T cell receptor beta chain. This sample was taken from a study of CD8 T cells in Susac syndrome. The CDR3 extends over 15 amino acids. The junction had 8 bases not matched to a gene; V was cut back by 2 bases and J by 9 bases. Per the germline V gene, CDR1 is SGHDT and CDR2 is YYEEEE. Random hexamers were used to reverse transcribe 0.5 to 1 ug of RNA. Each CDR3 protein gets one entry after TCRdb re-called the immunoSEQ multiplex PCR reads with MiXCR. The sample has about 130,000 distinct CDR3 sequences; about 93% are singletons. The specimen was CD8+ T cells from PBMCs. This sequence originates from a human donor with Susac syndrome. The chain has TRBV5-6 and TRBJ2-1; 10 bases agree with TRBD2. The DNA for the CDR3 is TGTGCCAGCAGCTTTGTAAGCGGGAGGGTGGTTGAGCAGTTCTTC. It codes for CASSFVSGRVVEQFF.